This T cell receptor (beta chain) appears in the sequencing data of a study of T cell changes during pregnancy in multiple sclerosis. V was pared by 3 bases and J by 3 bases, with 6 bases of the junction left unmatched. The CDR3 has 14 amino acids. Per the germline V gene, CDR1 is SGHRS and CDR2 is YFSETQ. Assay used: immunoSEQ multiplex PCR; TCRdb lists only in-frame clones, some missing. The sample holds fewer than 45,000 clones, around 90% seen once. The specimen comprised CD4+ T cells from peripheral blood mononuclear cells, sampled in the first trimester of pregnancy. The TCR comes from a female donor with multiple sclerosis, enrolled in a pregnancy study. The rearrangement links TRBV5-1 to TRBJ2-7, with 7 bases that match TRBD2. In DNA, the CDR3 is TGCGCCAGCAGCTCCTCGACTAGCCTCTACGAGCAGTACTTC. This gives the protein CASSSSTSLYEQYF.